These 28 T cell receptor beta chains were all obtained from the same sample, sequenced in a study of cytomegalovirus exposure and HLA in healthy donors. With 60 Vbeta and 13 Jbeta primers, the PCR was carried out. Assay: immunoSEQ multiplex PCR; the TCRdb copy retains only in-frame clones and omits some. Seen here are about 130,000 clones, about a sixth observed once, and the top ten hold roughly 2.7%. Material for sequencing was PBMCs. These receptors were obtained from a female donor in good health and CMV-seropositive.

V usage is TRBV28 and J usage is TRBJ1-1; possibly TRBD1 for D (5 bases). Trimming removed 3 bases from V and 6 bases from J, with 11 bases in between. Germline loops: CDR1 MDHEN, CDR2 SYDVKM. CDR3 length: 13 amino acids. This CDR3 reads CASSLSAGPEAFF. DNA of the CDR3: TGTGCCAGCAGTTTGTCCGCAGGGCCTGAAGCTTTCTTT.

The chain uses TRBV5-1 and TRBJ2-3; 11 bases line up with TRBD2. CDR1 and CDR2 (germline): SGHRS, YFSETQ. The CDR3 consists of 18 residues. Trimming removed 0 bases from V and 0 bases from J; junction bases left unmatched: 6. The CDR3 DNA reads as TGCGCCAGCAGCTTGGCGCTAGCGGGGGGCTCTAGCACAGATACGCAGTATTTT. Translated: CASSLALAGGSSTDTQYF. Complete variable domain (other parts from reference TRBV5-1 and TRBJ2-3): KAGVTQTPRYLIKTRGQQVTLSCSPISGHRSVSWYQQTPGQGLQFLFEYFSETQRNKGNFPGRFSGRQFSNSRSEMNVSTLELGDSALYLCASSLALAGGSSTDTQYFGPGTRLTVL.

This clone has only a few counts. J is TRBJ2-7 and V is TRBV10-3; 8 bases fit TRBD1. With 2 bases clipped from V and 9 bases from J, the junction kept 9 bases outside the gene matches. Germline V gene data show CDR1 as ENHRY and CDR2 as SYGVKD. The CDR3 runs 14 residues. The CDR3 sequence: CAISEGGDRPGQYF. In DNA form, the CDR3 reads TGTGCCATCAGTGAGGGTGGGGACAGGCCGGGGCAGTACTTC.

This clone has a handful of counts. The rearrangement joins TRBV6-1 to TRBJ1-2; D perhaps matches TRBD1 (6 bases). With 4 bases removed from V and 6 bases from J, the gap between germline ends came to 15 bases. Germline CDR1 reads MNHNS; CDR2 reads SASEGT. The CDR3 is made up of 14 amino acids. The DNA for the CDR3 is TGTGCCAGCAGTGCCGCTAACAGGGCCCATGGCTACACCTTC. Translating gives CASSAANRAHGYTF.

The chain recombines TRBV4-1 with TRBJ2-5, with TRBD1 matching 7 bases. The CDR3 length is 17 residues. Germline values: CDR1 MGHRA, CDR2 YSYEKL. The V and J ends lost 1 base and 0 bases, in that order; junction bases with no gene match: 8. The CDR3 DNA sequence: TGCGCCAGCAGCCAAGCGCCGGACAGGCCCGACCAAGAGACCCAGTACTTC. It codes for CASSQAPDRPDQETQYF.

The table lists this clone with a few counts. The chain joins TRBV18 to TRBJ1-4, with D perhaps TRBD1 (6 bases). V lost 2 bases, J lost 3 bases, and 10 bases lay in between. This CDR3 has 15 amino acids. Germline CDR1 is KGHSH and CDR2 is LQKENI. CDR3 amino acids: CASSPTRGSNEKLFF. The DNA of the CDR3 is TGTGCCAGCTCACCAACAAGGGGGTCTAATGAAAAACTGTTTTTT.

This clone came up a few times. This sequence joins TRBV5-1 and TRBJ2-5, with D tentatively TRBD1 (6 bases). Germline V gives CDR1 SGHRS, CDR2 YFSETQ. This CDR3 has 13 amino acids. V lost 4 bases and J lost 4, with 11 bases in between. CDR3: CASSPQGRETQYF. The CDR3 DNA sequence: TGCGCCAGCAGCCCACAGGGACGAGAGACCCAGTACTTC.

This clone appeared a few times. This CDR3 reads CASKSLPISAHYEQYF. CDR3 nucleotides: TGTGCCAGCAAAAGTCTACCAATTAGCGCGCACTACGAGCAGTACTTC. The rearrangement links TRBV28 to TRBJ2-7; D may be TRBD2 (5 bases). Between the trimmed V and J ends, which lost 7 bases and 3 bases, there was a span of 22 bases. The CDR3 has 16 amino acids. Per germline, CDR1 MDHEN and CDR2 SYDVKM.

The genes are TRBV2 and TRBJ1-4, with TRBD1 as a possible D gene (6 bases). This CDR3 has 12 amino acids. The germline V gene has CDR1 SNHLY and CDR2 FYNNEI. V was pared by 1 base and J by 14 bases, with 11 bases between. CDR3 amino acids: CASSEDTGFLFF. CDR3 coding DNA: TGTGCCAGCAGTGAAGATACAGGGTTTCTGTTTTTT.

This chain links TRBV6-5 with TRBJ1-1; possibly TRBD1 for D (6 bases). The CDR3 is made up of 13 amino acids. Germline V lookup: CDR1 MNHEY, CDR2 SVGAGI. The V end was cut by 7 bases, the J end by 1 base, with 10 bases between. The chain's CDR3 is CASTQQGNTEAFF. CDR3 DNA sequence: TGTGCCAGCACCCAACAGGGGAACACTGAAGCTTTCTTT.

This chain connects TRBV5-4 to TRBJ2-7; D may be TRBD1 (6 bases). The V gene's germline CDR1 is SGHNT and CDR2 YYREEE (reference sequence). Trimming stripped 0 bases from V and 3 bases from J, with 10 bases between. This CDR3 comprises 14 residues. The CDR3 loop reads CASSLDRVVYEQYF. The CDR3 DNA reads TGTGCCAGCAGCTTGGACAGGGTTGTCTACGAGCAGTACTTC.

The chain is built from TRBV5-4 and TRBJ2-7, with D tentatively TRBD1 (5 bases). This CDR3 region has 15 residues. Deletions cut 4 bases from V and 3 bases from J, with 17 bases between. Germline V CDR1 and CDR2: SGHNT, YYREEE (reference sequence). For the CDR3, the DNA is TGTGCCAGCAGCCCTCAGGGCATTAAAGTCTACGAGCAGTACTTC. This gives the protein CASSPQGIKVYEQYF.

This clone turned up a few times. This chain links TRBV19 with TRBJ1-5, with 7 positions matching TRBD1. Trimming took 6 bases from V and 3 from J; bases not matched to a gene: 11. CDR3 size: 16 residues. Germline values: CDR1 LNHDA, CDR2 SQIVND (reference sequence). The CDR3 loop is CASSPGIGQVNQPQHF. The CDR3 region has the DNA TGTGCCAGTAGCCCCGGCATTGGACAGGTCAATCAGCCCCAGCATTTT. The entire variable domain, with the rest obtained from reference TRBV19 and TRBJ1-5, is as follows: DGGITQSPKYLFRKEGQNVTLSCEQNLNHDAMYWYRQDPGQGLRLIYYSQIVNDFQKGDIAEGYSVSREKKESFPLTVTSAQKNPTAFYLCASSPGIGQVNQPQHFGDGTRLSIL.

This clone showed up just a few times. This chain's CDR3 is CASSLDRGGYQETQYF. The CDR3, as DNA: TGTGCCAGCAGCTTGGATCGGGGGGGGTACCAAGAGACCCAGTACTTC. The chain recombines TRBV5-4 with TRBJ2-5, with 8 bases lining up with TRBD2. The CDR3 has 16 amino acids. J gave up 0 bases and V 0 bases, and 4 bases lay outside the gene matches. Germline V gene data show CDR1 as SGHNT and CDR2 as YYREEE (reference sequence).

The rearrangement joins TRBV2 to TRBJ1-5; tentative D call: TRBD1 (6 bases). The germline V and J ends were trimmed by 6 bases and 4 bases, with 13 bases remaining between them. Germline-derived CDR1 and CDR2 are SNHLY and FYNNEI. The CDR3 consists of 14 residues. In nucleotides, the CDR3 is TGTGCCAGCAGCGGGGCCCAGGGGAATCAGCCCCAGCATTTT. It is translated as CASSGAQGNQPQHF.

The V gene is TRBV5-1, the J gene TRBJ2-7; 7 bases agree with TRBD1. The germline CDR1 and CDR2 sequences are SGHRS and YFSETQ. This CDR3 region has 14 residues. The J segment lost 4 bases and the V segment lost 1 base, leaving 5 bases of the junction unmatched. The CDR3 region has the DNA TGCGCCAGCAGCTTGCGACAGGGCGGATACGAGCAGTACTTC. It encodes CASSLRQGGYEQYF.

This clone came up a few times. The gene calls are TRBV27 and TRBJ2-7; D is uncertain. Germline CDR1 MNHEY, CDR2 SMNVEV (reference sequence). V dropped 6 bases and J dropped 2 bases, with 14 bases sitting between them. This CDR3 has 14 residues. CDR3 DNA: TGTGCCAGCAGCCCTATCGGGTCGACCTACGAGCAGTACTTC. Its protein product is CASSPIGSTYEQYF.

This sequence joins TRBV29-1 and TRBJ2-7; D perhaps matches TRBD1 (6 bases). Germline CDR1 is SQVTM and CDR2 is ANQGSEA. V lost 4 bases and J lost 3, with 16 bases in between. The CDR3 has 14 residues. The CDR3 DNA is TGCAGCGTTGCTACGCAGGGGCCATTCTACGAGCAGTACTTC. Translating it yields CSVATQGPFYEQYF.

This chain connects TRBV29-1 to TRBJ2-5, with TRBD2 matching over 7 bases. The CDR3 has 12 amino acids. After removal of 7 bases from V and 4 bases from J, the junction contained 6 bases not matched to a gene. In germline, CDR1 is SQVTM, CDR2 ANQGSEA. The CDR3 DNA sequence: TGCAGCGCCCCTACTAGCGCAGAGACCCAGTACTTC. Translation gives CSAPTSAETQYF.

The chain has TRBV6-6 and TRBJ2-7; 7 positions agree with TRBD2. CDR3 length: 16 residues. The germline gives CDR1 MNHNY, CDR2 SVGAGI (reference sequence). V lost 0 bases, J lost 4 bases, and 9 bases stayed unmatched. Here the CDR3 reads CASSYSAGVIGYEQYF. The CDR3 DNA sequence: TGTGCCAGCAGTTACTCGGCGGGAGTAATTGGGTACGAGCAGTACTTC.

The chain recombines TRBV27 with TRBJ1-2; a possible D gene is TRBD1 (6 bases). With 5 bases removed from V and 6 bases from J, the gap between germline ends came to 16 bases. Germline V gene data show CDR1 as MNHEY and CDR2 as SMNVEV (reference sequence). The CDR3 is 14 residues long. This CDR3 is CASSPETGFDGYTF. CDR3 bases: TGTGCCAGCAGTCCAGAAACAGGGTTCGATGGCTACACCTTC.

This clone was seen a few times. This chain connects TRBV27 to TRBJ1-1; no firm D call. V was cut by 0 bases and J by 2 bases, with 7 bases left in between. The CDR3 is made up of 14 amino acids. CDR1 is MNHEY and CDR2 is SMNVEV in the germline V gene (reference sequence). CDR3 protein: CASSLSSINTEAFF. Written as DNA, the CDR3 is TGTGCCAGCAGTTTATCGAGCATAAACACTGAAGCTTTCTTT.

This chain joins TRBV5-6 and TRBJ1-2, with D maybe TRBD1 (6 bases). The germline V gene encodes CDR1 SGHDT and CDR2 YYEEEE. Trimming took 4 bases from V and 6 from J, leaving 13 bases between them. This CDR3 has 13 amino acids. The CDR3 region is CASSTGNRDGYTF. For the CDR3, the DNA is TGTGCCAGCAGCACAGGGAATCGGGATGGCTACACCTTC. Filled out from reference TRBV5-6 and TRBJ1-2, the complete variable domain reads DAGVTQSPTHLIKTRGQQVTLRCSPKSGHDTVSWYQQALGQGPQFIFQYYEEEERQRGNFPDRFSGHQFPNYSSELNVNALLLGDSALYLCASSTGNRDGYTFGSGTRLTVV.

V usage is TRBV10-1 and J usage is TRBJ2-1; D may be TRBD2 (5 bases). The germline V and J ends were trimmed by 8 bases and 4 bases, with 12 bases remaining between them. The germline V gene has CDR1 WNHNN and CDR2 SYGVQD (reference sequence). The CDR3 is 13 residues long. Here the CDR3 reads CASPGRTYNEQFF. CDR3 coding DNA: TGCGCCAGCCCAGGACGGACTTACAATGAGCAGTTCTTC.

The rearrangement links TRBV7-9 to TRBJ1-2, with D tentatively TRBD1 (6 bases). Trimming took 5 bases from V and 4 from J, leaving 26 bases between them. This CDR3 contains 18 residues. The germline V gene encodes CDR1 SEHNR and CDR2 FQNEAQ (reference sequence). In DNA form, the CDR3 reads TGTGCCAGCAGCCCCAGACAGGCAGCCGGCAATAATCCCTATGGCTACACCTTC. Translating it yields CASSPRQAAGNNPYGYTF.

The chain employs TRBV5-1 and TRBJ2-7; TRBD2 is a possible D gene (6 bases). The CDR3 spans 15 residues. Germline CDR1 reads SGHRS; CDR2 reads YFSETQ. V was shortened by 3 bases and J by 0 bases, with 13 bases between the two germline ends. CDR3 sequence (DNA): TGCGCCAGCAGCTCACGGGGGATAAGCTCCTACGAGCAGTACTTC. This translates into CASSSRGISSYEQYF.

V gene TRBV28 combines with J gene TRBJ1-5; D unclear. With 3 bases removed from V and 0 bases from J, the gap between germline ends came to 9 bases. This CDR3 has 15 amino acids. The germline V gene encodes CDR1 MDHEN and CDR2 SYDVKM. The CDR3 DNA reads as TGTGCCAGCAGTTTGGGCAGATATAGCAATCAGCCCCAGCATTTT. This encodes CASSLGRYSNQPQHF.

This clone was found a few times. The genes are TRBV6-1 and TRBJ1-1; tentative D call: TRBD1 (5 bases). Germline assignment: CDR1 MNHNS and CDR2 SASEGT. V dropped 2 bases and J dropped 1 base, with 11 bases sitting between them. This CDR3 is 15 amino acids long. Written as DNA, the CDR3 is TGTGCCAGCAGTGAATTAGGACACCCGAACACTGAAGCTTTCTTT. Translating gives CASSELGHPNTEAFF.